The 7 T cell receptor beta chains below all came from one sample that was sequenced in a study of blood T cells in healthy people across ages (dated by TCRdb to 2015 to 2017). Libraries were built with 5' RACE. The sequencer listed for this sample is Illumina HiSeq 2500. A second PCR of roughly 6 to 12 cycles was performed with a sample-barcoded 5' primer and a J-beta primer mix. TCRdb reprocessed the public reads (quality trimming at Q25 with fastp, clone calling with MiXCR) and kept in-frame beta chains. When rows share a CDR3 protein, they turn into one entry using the most common DNA and genes. This sample comprises 890,000 or so distinct CDR3 sequences, around 68% of them detected only once. In total, the top ten clones hold around a quarter of the sample. The sequencing sample was made of blood. The receptors shown here come from a man aged 25 to 40 in good health.

This clonotype was counted only a few times. The chain is built from TRBV12-3 or TRBV12-4 and TRBJ2-3; 7 nucleotides agree with TRBD2. The junction had 5 bases not matched to a gene; V was cut back by 3 bases and J by 5 bases. CDR3 size: 14 residues. The CDR3 protein is CASSLGGGRDTQYF. The DNA of the CDR3 is TGTGCCAGCAGTTTGGGCGGGGGTCGAGATACGCAGTATTTT.

The chain recombines TRBV29-1 with TRBJ2-2, with 12 bases aligning to TRBD2. The CDR3 consists of 14 residues. The junction had 2 bases not matched to a gene; V was cut back by 6 bases and J by 3 bases. Germline V gene lookup returns CDR1 SQVTM and CDR2 ANQGSEA. The CDR3 loop is CSVRLAGDTGELFF. The CDR3 DNA follows: TGCAGCGTGAGACTAGCGGGGGACACCGGGGAGCTGTTTTTT.

This clonotype was found a few times. The chain couples TRBV18 to TRBJ2-1; 7 nucleotides line up with TRBD2. Germline V CDR1 and CDR2: KGHSH, LQKENI. This CDR3 is built from 15 residues. Trimming cost V 2 bases and J 7 bases; bases outside gene matches: 8. DNA of the CDR3: TGTGCCAGCTCACCAAGGGCTGGCGGGGGAAATGAGCAGTTCTTC. Amino acids: CASSPRAGGGNEQFF.

This clonotype was found a few times. This chain connects TRBV27 to TRBJ1-2; D ambiguous. This CDR3 is 12 amino acids long. The ends were cut back, 4 bases at V and 4 bases at J, with 7 bases in the middle. The germline gives CDR1 MNHEY, CDR2 SMNVEV (reference sequence). The CDR3 nucleotides read TGTGCCAGCAGTTCGTTGGGCTATGGCTACACCTTC. It specifies CASSSLGYGYTF.

The rearrangement links TRBV20-1 to TRBJ1-1; D possibly corresponds to TRBD1 (6 bases). Looked up from germline, CDR1 is DFQATT and CDR2 is SNEGSKA (reference sequence). Trimming shortened V by 5 bases and J by 2 bases, and 12 bases separated the two germline ends. CDR3 size: 13 residues. CDR3 amino acids: CSALRTENTEAFF. CDR3 bases: TGCAGTGCTTTGAGGACAGAAAACACTGAAGCTTTCTTT.

The chain joins TRBV20-1 to TRBJ1-5, with D maybe TRBD1 (5 bases). The V gene lost 7 bases and the J gene lost 9 bases, with 10 bases spanning the gap. This CDR3 has 10 residues. Germline CDR1 is DFQATT and CDR2 is SNEGSKA (reference sequence). The DNA of the CDR3 is TGCAGTGTTCAGGGTTGGCCCCAGCATTTT. Its translation: CSVQGWPQHF.

The chain recombines TRBV10-2 with TRBJ2-1; weak D call: TRBD1 (6 bases). The V gene lost 0 bases and the J gene lost 12 bases, with 18 bases spanning the gap. Germline V CDR1 and CDR2: WSHSY, SAAADI. The CDR3 spans 15 residues. As DNA, the CDR3 is TGCGCCAGCAGTGAGTCAACCGGGACATCTGGTGTGCAGTTCTTC. Translating gives CASSESTGTSGVQFF.